This TCR beta chain was captured in a study of T cells of healthy individuals. From germline, CDR1 is SGHRS and CDR2 YFSETQ. J gave up 0 bases and V 4 bases, and 7 bases lay outside the gene matches. CDR3 length: 16 amino acids. TCRdb reanalysed the 5' RACE reads using MiXCR and keeps one entry per CDR3 protein. The table lists 60,000 to 75,000 distinct CDR3 sequences, around 15% of them singletons, with approximately 4.7% in the top ten. The receptor was derived from a human donor in good health. The rearrangement links TRBV5-1 to TRBJ2-3; 8 bases align to TRBD1. CDR3 nucleotides: TGCGCCAGCAGCGGTCCAGGGGGCGCCAGCACAGATACGCAGTATTTT. Translating gives CASSGPGGASTDTQYF.